Each of the 29 T cell receptor beta chains below was sequenced from the same sample in a study of tumor-infiltrating lymphocytes in glioblastoma multiforme. TCR beta libraries were built from RNA through three nested multiplex PCR rounds using modified ARM-PCR. MiXCR, applied by TCRdb to the multiplex PCR reads, yields one record per CDR3 protein. Of about 15,000 distinct CDR3 sequences in the sample, around 70% are singletons; the top ten hold 30% to 45%. Material: brain tumor tissue. The receptors shown here come from a male donor with glioblastoma.

With regard to this clonotype: A much more abundant neighbour one base away suggests this may be a read error. The chain employs TRBV20-1 and TRBJ2-2; D is perhaps TRBD2 (6 bases). CDR3 length equals 13 residues. CDR1 is DFQATT, CDR2 SNEGSKA, per germline (reference sequence). V was clipped by 2 bases and J by 5 bases, with 9 bases between them. In nucleotides, the CDR3 is TGCAGTGCTAGATCGGGAGCGACCGGGGAGCTGTTTTTT. This translates into CSARSGATGELFF.

The chain employs TRBV7-8 and TRBJ2-1; 10 bases are shared with TRBD2. Trimming at V came to 7 bases and at J to 2 bases, leaving 14 bases not matched to a gene. The CDR3 loop spans 18 amino acids. The germline V gene encodes CDR1 SGHVS and CDR2 FQNEAQ. CDR3 sequence reads: CASTRGEREGLAYNEQFF. DNA of the CDR3: TGTGCCAGCACCCGCGGGGAGCGGGAGGGCCTGGCCTACAATGAGCAGTTCTTC.

This clonotype came up many times. The CDR3 spells CASSFTSVGDTQYF. The CDR3, as DNA: TGCGCCAGCAGCTTCACTAGCGTCGGAGATACGCAGTATTTT. V and J are TRBV5-1 and TRBJ2-3, with 7 nucleotides matching TRBD2. From germline, CDR1 is SGHRS and CDR2 YFSETQ. The CDR3 length is 14 residues. Trimming removed 2 bases from V and 5 bases from J; junction bases left unmatched: 5.

This clonotype occurred once. This may arise from a read error, as a much more abundant clone is one base away. The chain links TRBV11-3 to TRBJ2-5; 8 nucleotides line up with TRBD2. V gave up 0 bases and J gave up 11 bases; unmatched junction bases: 5. Per germline, CDR1 SGHNT and CDR2 YENEEA. The CDR3 extends over 13 amino acids. Written as DNA, the CDR3 is TGTGCCAGCAGCTTAGATTCGGGGGGGGAGCAGTACTTC. The encoded protein is CASSLDSGGEQYF.

Turning to this clonotype: Its ends do not fully match the called genes, so a read error is possible. The gene calls are TRBV20-1 and TRBJ1-2, with a tentative D call TRBD1 (6 bases). CDR1 is DFQATT and CDR2 is SNEGSKA in the germline V gene (reference sequence). CDR3 length: 16 amino acids. CDR3 region: CSAGAQGKNRDHGYAF. CDR3 DNA sequence: TGCAGTGCTGGAGCCCAAGGGAAAAACAGGGACCATGGCTACGCCTTC.

Comment on this clonotype: At one of its ends the junction is not consistent with the germline gene, which may arise from a read error. The gene calls are TRBV29-1 and TRBJ2-1, with unresolved D. Germline lookup yields CDR1 SQVTM and CDR2 ANQGSEA. This CDR3 spans 12 amino acids. CDR3 sequence: CSVGDSNNEQFF. The CDR3 DNA reads as TGCAGCGTTGGGGATTCCAACAATGAGCAATTCTTC.

The chain combines TRBV11-2 with TRBJ2-3, with D maybe TRBD1 (5 bases). Germline loops: CDR1 SGHAT, CDR2 FQNNGV. CDR3 length: 13 residues. The V and J ends lost 8 bases and 2 bases respectively, with 11 bases between them. In nucleotides, the CDR3 is TGTGCCAGCCCGAGACAGTTCACAGATACGCAGTATTTT. Translation gives CASPRQFTDTQYF. Combining the CDR3 with reference TRBV11-2 and TRBJ2-3 gives the whole variable domain EAGVAQSPRYKIIEKRQSVAFWCNPISGHATLYWYQQILGQGPKLLIQFQNNGVVDDSQLPKDRFSAERLKGVDSTLKIQPAKLEDSAVYLCASPRQFTDTQYFGPGTRLTVL.

The CDR3: CASSRQQGTSTDTQYF. CDR3 coding DNA: TGTGCCAGCAGCCGCCAACAGGGTACGAGCACAGATACGCAGTATTTT. The V gene is TRBV6-5, the J gene TRBJ2-3, with D possibly matching TRBD1 (6 bases). CDR1 and CDR2 (germline): MNHEY, SVGAGI. The CDR3 has 16 amino acids. V was trimmed by 6 bases and J by 0 bases, leaving 16 bases between them.

The chain carries TRBV20-1 and TRBJ2-7, with TRBD1 identical over 9 bases. This CDR3 region has 17 residues. Per the germline V gene, CDR1 is DFQATT and CDR2 is SNEGSKA (reference sequence). With 5 bases clipped from V and 5 bases from J, the junction kept 19 bases outside the gene matches. The CDR3 is CSASSGTGHLMGNEQYF. The CDR3 region has the DNA TGCAGTGCTTCCTCCGGGACAGGGCATCTCATGGGGAACGAGCAGTACTTC.

The rearrangement uses TRBV20-1 and TRBJ1-2; the D gene is possibly TRBD1 (6 bases). CDR1 DFQATT and CDR2 SNEGSKA come from the germline V gene (reference sequence). Trimming pared 3 bases from V and 1 base from J, leaving 21 bases between. The CDR3 extends over 17 amino acids. As DNA, the CDR3 is TGCAGTGCTAGGGGAGCCGGGACAAGGGGATTTAACTATGGCTACACCTTC. Protein: CSARGAGTRGFNYGYTF.

The chain uses TRBV20-1 and TRBJ2-4; a weak D match, TRBD2 (6 bases). The V gene lost 5 bases and the J gene lost 1 base, with 12 bases spanning the gap. CDR1 is DFQATT, CDR2 SNEGSKA, per germline (reference sequence). The length of the CDR3 is 14 residues. CDR3 amino acids: CSAPGGPAKNIQYF. The CDR3 coding sequence is TGCAGTGCTCCCGGAGGGCCCGCCAAAAACATTCAGTACTTC.

This chain connects TRBV7-9 to TRBJ2-7, with unresolved D. V was cut by 5 bases and J by 2 bases, with 13 bases left in between. Germline loops: CDR1 SEHNR, CDR2 FQNEAQ (reference sequence). This CDR3 contains 14 residues. The CDR3 here is CASSPSRVPYEQYF. CDR3 in DNA: TGTGCCAGCAGCCCCTCAAGGGTTCCCTACGAGCAGTACTTC.

Regarding this clonotype: One base away lies a much larger clone, so this may be a sequencing read error. This sequence joins TRBV11-2 and TRBJ2-7; D is uncertain. Germline values: CDR1 SGHAT, CDR2 FQNNGV. The CDR3 is 13 amino acids. V was trimmed by 4 bases and J by 5 bases, leaving 12 bases between them. CDR3 sequence (DNA): TGTGCCAGCAGCTCCTATACACGGGACGAGCAGTACTTC. It is translated as CASSSYTRDEQYF.

This clonotype is labeled as medium-sized. The V gene is TRBV5-1, the J gene TRBJ1-4; D is undetermined. The V gene's germline CDR1 is SGHRS and CDR2 YFSETQ. Between the trimmed V and J ends, which lost 0 bases and 3 bases, there was a span of 9 bases. This CDR3 is 15 amino acids long. In nucleotides, the CDR3 is TGCGCCAGCAGCTTGGAGGTACAGCCTAATGAAAAACTGTTTTTT. It yields the protein CASSLEVQPNEKLFF. The whole variable domain, filled in from reference TRBV5-1 and TRBJ1-4, reads KAGVTQTPRYLIKTRGQQVTLSCSPISGHRSVSWYQQTPGQGLQFLFEYFSETQRNKGNFPGRFSGRQFSNSRSEMNVSTLELGDSALYLCASSLEVQPNEKLFFGSGTQLSVL.

About this clonotype: A junction boundary mismatches the germline segment, possibly from a read error. J is TRBJ1-5 and V is TRBV11-2, with a possible D match to TRBD1 (6 bases). The CDR3 extends over 15 amino acids. Germline V lookup: CDR1 SGHAT, CDR2 FQNNGV. The CDR3, as DNA: TGTGACAGCCGCTGCGGGAAGGGGGGCAATCAGCCCCAGCATTTT. Its protein is CDSRCGKGGNQPQHF.

This sequence joins TRBV11-2 and TRBJ2-7, with TRBD2 identical over 7 bases. V lost 1 base to trimming and J lost 6 bases; unmatched junction nucleotides: 6. The CDR3 consists of 14 residues. From germline, CDR1 is SGHAT and CDR2 FQNNGV. The CDR3 nucleotides are TGTGCCAGCAGCTTAGGCGGGAGAGGTGGCGAGCAGTACTTC. Encoded protein: CASSLGGRGGEQYF.

Comment on this clonotype: A much larger clone lies a single base off, so this may be a read error. DNA for the CDR3: TGTGCCAGCAGCTTACCGATCCCGAGGGATGAGCAGTTCTTC. It yields the protein CASSLPIPRDEQFF. The chain has TRBV7-9 and TRBJ2-1; tentative D call: TRBD2 (5 bases). The CDR3 extends over 14 amino acids. V was cut by 2 bases and J by 8 bases, with 13 bases left in between. Germline V gene lookup returns CDR1 SEHNR and CDR2 FQNEAQ (reference sequence).

This chain uses TRBV30 with TRBJ1-5; no clear D gene. The CDR3 consists of 12 residues. V lost 6 bases and J lost 4, with 10 bases in between. Germline CDR1 reads GTSNPN; CDR2 reads SVGIG (reference sequence). The CDR3 is CACSLGNQPQHF. The CDR3 coding sequence is TGTGCCTGTAGTCTCGGGAATCAGCCCCAGCATTTT.

This clonotype has only a few counts. The chain employs TRBV6-5 and TRBJ1-6; no reliable D call. This CDR3 is 16 amino acids long. Between the trimmed V and J ends, which lost 0 bases and 7 bases, there was a span of 13 bases. CDR1 and CDR2 from the germline V gene are MNHEY and SVGAGI. CDR3 region: CASSYSTLGNNSPLHF. The CDR3 region has the DNA TGTGCCAGCAGTTACTCGACGCTGGGCAACAATTCACCCCTCCACTTT.

In the case of this clonotype: Relative to the germline gene, one junction end is altered; a read error may explain this. This sequence joins TRBV6-6 and TRBJ1-1; 9 nucleotides match TRBD1. This CDR3 has 14 amino acids. The V gene's germline CDR1 is MNHNY and CDR2 SVGAGI (reference sequence). This CDR3 is CASSSQGAMTEAFF. The CDR3 coding sequence is TGTGCCAGCAGTTCACAGGGGGCGATGACTGAGGCTTTCTTT.

This clonotype was seen a single time. One junction end does not reproduce the germline sequence, and a read error may be involved. V and J are TRBV6-7 and TRBJ1-2; D might be TRBD1 (6 bases). TRBV6-7 is an open reading frame whose function is uncertain. The CDR3 has 14 residues. CDR3 sequence reads: CASSHPQGSPGYIF. CDR3 DNA sequence: TGTGCCAGCAGTCATCCACAGGGATCACCTGGCTACATCTTT.

The V call is TRBV11-2, the J call TRBJ1-4, with a weak D call TRBD1 (6 bases). The germline CDR1 and CDR2 sequences are SGHAT and FQNNGV. With 5 bases removed from V and 1 base from J, the gap between germline ends came to 11 bases. The CDR3 length is 15 residues. CDR3 sequence: CASSPRGQTNEKLFF. Written as DNA, the CDR3 is TGTGCCAGCAGCCCTCGGGGACAAACTAATGAAAAACTGTTTTTT.

This clonotype was seen a single time. Sequence at one end of the junction differs from germline and may be a read error. This chain uses TRBV20-1 with TRBJ2-5, with 11 bases fitting TRBD2. The CDR3 consists of 15 residues. Per germline, CDR1 DFQATT and CDR2 SNEGSKA (reference sequence). The CDR3 protein is CNAKDLGLAEEAQYF. For the CDR3, the DNA is TGCAATGCTAAAGATTTGGGACTAGCGGAAGAGGCCCAGTACTTC.

The chain carries TRBV6-5 and TRBJ1-1; D remains unclear. V was trimmed by 2 bases and J by 5 bases, leaving 15 bases between them. Germline-derived CDR1 and CDR2 are MNHEY and SVGAGI. This CDR3 spans 15 amino acids. The CDR3 DNA reads as TGTGCCAGCAGTTACGGTCCGGGGAGAGGGACTGAAGCTTTCTTT. Its translation is CASSYGPGRGTEAFF.

The chain employs TRBV20-1 and TRBJ2-3; D is unclear. The V end lost 0 bases, the J end lost 0 bases, and 7 bases lay between the germline ends. This CDR3 is 14 amino acids long. CDR1 is DFQATT and CDR2 is SNEGSKA in the germline V gene (reference sequence). CDR3 residues: CSARDSSSTDTQYF. The CDR3 DNA reads as TGCAGTGCTAGAGACAGCTCTAGCACAGATACGCAGTATTTT.

V and J are TRBV12-3 or TRBV12-4 and TRBJ2-3; 7 positions agree with TRBD1. The CDR3 runs 12 residues. J lost 4 bases, V lost 7 bases, and 2 bases had no gene match. The CDR3 loop is CASNRGSDTQYF. The CDR3 DNA reads TGTGCCAGCAACAGGGGTTCAGATACGCAGTATTTT.

About this clonotype itself: A read error may account for a junction end that differs from germline. The V gene is TRBV20-1, the J gene TRBJ2-7, with TRBD2 identical over 12 bases. Germline assignment: CDR1 DFQATT and CDR2 SNEGSKA (reference sequence). The CDR3 contains 15 residues. The CDR3 DNA reads as TGCACTGTTAGAGGGCTAGCGGGAGGGTTGTACGAGCAATACTTC. Protein product: CTVRGLAGGLYEQYF.

Concerning this clonotype: At one boundary the junction diverges from the germline segment, which might be a read error. The chain couples TRBV11-2 to TRBJ2-7; D may be TRBD2 (5 bases). The CDR3 has 16 amino acids. Germline V gives CDR1 SGHAT, CDR2 FQNNGV. CDR3 nucleotide sequence: TGTGCCACATCGACGAATTTAGCGCGAAACTCCTACGAGCAGTATTTC. Translation: CATSTNLARNSYEQYF.

This rearrangement joins TRBV6-6 to TRBJ2-7; 8 bases fit TRBD2. The CDR3 consists of 14 residues. CDR1 MNHNY and CDR2 SVGAGI come from the germline V gene (reference sequence). J gave up 2 bases and V 2 bases, and 2 bases lay outside the gene matches. CDR3: CASSYDGGAYEQYF. The CDR3 DNA follows: TGTGCCAGCAGTTACGACGGGGGGGCCTACGAGCAGTACTTC.